This T cell receptor (beta chain) was sequenced during a study of CD8 T cells in Susac syndrome. Study outcomes and limitations: The authors acknowledged that their TCR sequencing and HLA analysis involved a relatively small number of individuals.

In regard to this clonotype: What it binds is unknown.

The ends were cut back, 1 base at V and 5 bases at J, with 11 bases in the middle. The germline gives CDR1 LNHNV, CDR2 YYDKDF (reference sequence). The CDR3 is 14 amino acids. cDNA came from approximately 0.5 to 1 ug RNA primed by random hexamers. The amplification used immunoSEQ multiplex PCR on TCR beta CDR3; it spanned 54 Vbeta and 13 Jbeta. In TCRdb, the immunoSEQ multiplex PCR reads were re-called with MiXCR into one record per CDR3 protein. There are fewer than 150,000 distinct CDR3 sequences in the sample; approximately 95% occur only once, and approximately 0.3% lies in the top ten. TEMRA cells were FACS-enriched, and CD8+ and CD4+ T cells were isolated negatively.

The TCR was taken from a human donor in good health. The rearrangement joins TRBV15 to TRBJ2-5; TRBD1 is a possible D gene (6 bases). Sequences were obtained from CD8+ T cells from PBMCs. The CDR3 is CATSRASGEETQYF. CDR3 sequence (DNA): TGTGCCACCAGCAGAGCCTCAGGGGAGGAGACCCAGTACTTC.